The 5 T cell receptor beta chains listed next were all sequenced from one sample in a study of neurological immune-mediated disorders. MiXCR, applied by TCRdb to the 5' RACE reads, yields one record per CDR3 protein. The data hold tens of thousands of distinct CDR3 sequences, with 4% observed a single time. The source material was CD4+ T cells from blood. These receptors were obtained from a woman aged 40 to 50 with multiple sclerosis.

This clonotype has ten or more counts. The rearrangement joins TRBV5-6 to TRBJ2-7, with TRBD2 identical over 7 bases. Germline V CDR1 and CDR2: SGHDT, YYEEEE. CDR3 length: 15 residues. The trim removed 4 bases at V and 2 bases at J, leaving 9 bases unmatched. CDR3 sequence (DNA): TGTGCCAGCAGCCCGCTGGCGGGGGAGACCTACGAGCAGTACTTC. Translating it yields CASSPLAGETYEQYF.

This clonotype was recorded at least ten times. The gene calls are TRBV3-1 and TRBJ2-6; D ambiguous. The V gene's germline CDR1 is LGHDT and CDR2 YNNKEL (reference sequence). Trimming left V 5 bases short and J 4 bases short, with 6 bases between. This CDR3 contains 13 residues. The CDR3 DNA reads TGTGCCAGCAGCGGCGAGGGGGCCAACGTCCTGACTTTC. It yields the protein CASSGEGANVLTF.

This clonotype was counted many times. V is TRBV5-1 and J is TRBJ1-2; no clear D. The CDR3 is 16 amino acids. Trimming cost V 4 bases and J 2 bases, with 18 bases left between them. In germline, CDR1 is SGHRS, CDR2 YFSETQ. This CDR3 reads CASSDPGDLENYGYTF. CDR3 bases: TGCGCCAGCAGCGACCCTGGGGATTTAGAAAACTATGGCTACACCTTC.

This clonotype was observed many times. The J gene is TRBJ2-7, the V gene TRBV5-1; 7 bases are a match to TRBD1. CDR3 length: 16 residues. The V gene's germline CDR1 is SGHRS and CDR2 YFSETQ. Trimming took 0 bases from V and 1 from J; bases not matched to a gene: 7. The CDR3, as DNA: TGCGCCAGCAGCTTGGGACAGGGTCGGTTTTCCTACGAGCAGTACTTC. The encoded protein is CASSLGQGRFSYEQYF.

This clonotype was seen ten or more times. The chain joins TRBV24-1 to TRBJ2-7, with 8 bases identical to TRBD1. The CDR3 spans 16 residues. From germline, CDR1 is KGHDR and CDR2 SFDVKD. V lost 5 bases to trimming and J lost 2 bases; unmatched junction nucleotides: 10. The CDR3 DNA sequence: TGTGCCACCAGTGCGCCTCAGGGGGCTGGGACCTACGAGCAGTACTTC. This encodes CATSAPQGAGTYEQYF.